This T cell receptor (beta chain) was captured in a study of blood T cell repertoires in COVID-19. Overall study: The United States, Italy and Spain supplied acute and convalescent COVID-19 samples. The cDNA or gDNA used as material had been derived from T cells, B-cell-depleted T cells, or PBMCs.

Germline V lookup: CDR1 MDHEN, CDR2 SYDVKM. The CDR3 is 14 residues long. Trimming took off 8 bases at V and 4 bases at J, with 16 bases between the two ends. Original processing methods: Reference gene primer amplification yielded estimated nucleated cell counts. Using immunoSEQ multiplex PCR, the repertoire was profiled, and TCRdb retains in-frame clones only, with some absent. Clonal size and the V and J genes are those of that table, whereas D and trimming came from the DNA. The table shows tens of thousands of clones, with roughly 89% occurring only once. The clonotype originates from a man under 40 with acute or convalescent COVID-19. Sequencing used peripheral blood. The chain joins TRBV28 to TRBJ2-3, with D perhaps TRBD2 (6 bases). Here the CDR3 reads CASWGDARPDTQYF. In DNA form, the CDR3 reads TGTGCCAGCTGGGGGGACGCGAGGCCAGATACGCAGTATTTT.